The clone carrying this T cell receptor beta chain was observed at least ten times. Antigen specificity is unknown. This record belongs to a study of identical twins. Findings of the study overall: Model-predicted out-of-frame TCR alpha sharing fell below observed values in monozygotic twins.

Germline CDR1 LGHNA, CDR2 YNFKEQ. The CDR3 has 14 amino acids. V trimming: 3 bases; J trimming: 7 bases; junction bases outside the gene matches: 2. Template switching added a universal primer site, and cDNA bore unique molecular identifiers. One entry per CDR3 protein results from TCRdb running MiXCR on the 5' RACE reads. The table has around 250,000 distinct CDR3 sequences, roughly 7% seen once. These data were likewise used in another study, on yellow fever vaccine responses in identical twins.

Sequencing was performed on memory (CD45RO+) T cells sorted from blood. This sequence was found in a woman aged 18-29 years in good health. This chain joins TRBV4-2 and TRBJ2-1, with 11 bases lining up with TRBD1. The CDR3 reads CASSQGQGGNEQFF. CDR3 bases: TGTGCCAGCAGCCAGGGACAGGGGGGAAATGAGCAGTTCTTC.